A selection of T cell receptor beta chains follows, all from one sample in a study of cytomegalovirus exposure and HLA in healthy donors. Sequencing used immunoSEQ multiplex PCR; TCRdb keeps in-frame clones, though not all of them. The table lists 70,000 to 100,000 clones, under 90% of them singletons. What was sequenced was PBMCs. The receptors stem from a man aged 45 to 65 in good health and CMV-seropositive. Both conserved end residues are part of each CDR3. Each record gives: V gene, D gene, J gene, clone size, CDR3 DNA, CDR3 protein. D genes are given only for firm matches. A row's size may be missing; if present it is once, few, many or a size class.

>TRBV7-9|TRBD2|TRBJ2-2|.
TGTGCCAGCAGCTTAGCAGCGGGAGGCAACACCGGGGAGCTGTTTTTT
CASSLAAGGNTGELFF
>TRBV5-1|.|TRBJ1-2|.
TGCGCCAGCAGCTTGGAACTGGGGGCAAACTATGGCTACACCTTC
CASSLELGANYGYTF
>TRBV6-5|TRBD1|TRBJ2-1|.
TGTGCCAGCATTCTATTAAGACAGGGGGCGGGTGAGCAGTTCTTC
CASILLRQGAGEQFF
>TRBV29-1|.|TRBJ2-7|.
TGCAGCGTTGAAGGGAGTGTGGCCTACGAGCAGTACTTC
CSVEGSVAYEQYF
>TRBV7-6|TRBD1|TRBJ1-2|.
TGTGCCAGCAGCTTACGTCTTACCGACAGGGCGAGCTATGGCTACACCTTC
CASSLRLTDRASYGYTF
>TRBV5-1|TRBD2|TRBJ2-5|.
TGCGCCAGCAGCCGAGGGACTAGCGGGAGGACCAACCAAGAGACCCAGTACTTC
CASSRGTSGRTNQETQYF
>TRBV5-1|.|TRBJ2-2|.
TGCGCCAGCAGCAAGACTAGGGACACCGGGGAGCTGTTTTTT
CASSKTRDTGELFF
>TRBV13|.|TRBJ2-7|.
TGTGCCAGCAGCCAGGACTACGGACCCTACGAGCAGTACTTC
CASSQDYGPYEQYF
>TRBV27|.|TRBJ1-1|.
TGTGCCAGCATCAAGAACACTGAAGCTTTCTTT
CASIKNTEAFF
>TRBV7-2|TRBD2|TRBJ2-1|.
TGTGCCAGCAGCCGCACATGGACTAGCCACAATGAGCAGTTCTTC
CASSRTWTSHNEQFF
>TRBV6-1|TRBD1|TRBJ2-6|.
TGTGCCAGCAGAGGGGGCACGGGGGCCAACGTCCTGACTTTC
CASRGGTGANVLTF
>TRBV4-1|TRBD1|TRBJ2-3|once
TGCGCCAGCAGCCAAGCGGTAGGGGGCTCGTCAGATACGCAGTATTTT
CASSQAVGGSSDTQYF
>TRBV10-3|.|TRBJ1-3|.
TGTGCCATCAGGGATACAGGGCCCCCTGGAAACACCATATATTTT
CAIRDTGPPGNTIYF
>TRBV5-5|TRBD2|TRBJ2-7|.
TGTGCCAGCAGCCCTCCGGGAGGTATGAACGAGCAGTACTTC
CASSPPGGMNEQYF
>TRBV5-6|.|TRBJ2-7|.
TGTGCCAGCAGCTTGAGGACTAGGGGGGGCTACGAGCAGTACTTC
CASSLRTRGGYEQYF
>TRBV30|.|TRBJ1-3|once
TGTGCCTGGAGTGTTTACAGGGCTGGAAACACCATATATTTT
CAWSVYRAGNTIYF
>TRBV18|TRBD1|TRBJ2-5|.
TGTGCCAGCTCATCACAGGGGTCAGAGACCCAGTACTTC
CASSSQGSETQYF
>TRBV2|.|TRBJ2-3|.
TGTGCCAGCGAGCCGACTAGGGGCACAGATACGCAGTATTTT
CASEPTRGTDTQYF
>TRBV11-2|.|TRBJ2-7|.
TGTGCCAGCAGCTTACGCACTGGCGGGGCCTCCTACGAGCAGTACTTC
CASSLRTGGASYEQYF
>TRBV2|.|TRBJ2-2|.
TGTGCCAGCAGGGGAGGCCCCGGGGGCACCGGGGAGCTGTTTTTT
CASRGGPGGTGELFF
>TRBV4-2|TRBD2|TRBJ2-7|once
TGTGCCAGCAGCCAAGACCTAGCGGGGGACTACGAGCAGTACTTC
CASSQDLAGDYEQYF
>TRBV7-2|.|TRBJ2-1|.
TGTGCCAGCAGCCCTCGGGTCAATGAGCAGTTCTTC
CASSPRVNEQFF
>TRBV5-1|.|TRBJ2-7|.
TGCGCCAGCAGCTTGGCGGGAAAGTCGAAGCAGTACTTC
CASSLAGKSKQYF
>TRBV29-1|.|TRBJ2-2|.
TGCAGCGTTGACGAGCGATTCACCGGGGAGCTGTTTTTT
CSVDERFTGELFF
>TRBV7-2|.|TRBJ2-4|.
TGTGCCAGCAGCTTGACGACGGCGGGAGCCAAAAACATTCAGTACTTC
CASSLTTAGAKNIQYF
>TRBV15|TRBD2|TRBJ2-7|.
TGTGCCACCAGCAGGGGACTAGCGGGAGGGCCTTACGAGCAGTACTTC
CATSRGLAGGPYEQYF
>TRBV5-1|.|TRBJ2-1|.
TGCGCCAGCAGCCTCGAATGGGGTAGCGGAAACAATGAGCAGTTCTTC
CASSLEWGSGNNEQFF
>TRBV30|.|TRBJ1-2|.
TGTGCCTGGAGTGTACGTCCGGATGGCTACACCTTC
CAWSVRPDGYTF
>TRBV7-2|.|TRBJ1-3|once
TGTGCCAGCAGCTGGAGTAGAGGGTCCGGAAACACCATATATTTT
CASSWSRGSGNTIYF
>TRBV30|.|TRBJ2-3|.
TGTGCCTGGAGCGACGACAGCTACACAGATACGCAGTATTTT
CAWSDDSYTDTQYF
>TRBV5-6|.|TRBJ2-2|.
TGTGCCAGCAGCCGAGGGGGGGAGGGCACCGGGGAGCTGTTTTTT
CASSRGGEGTGELFF
>TRBV4-3|TRBD1|TRBJ1-5|.
TGCGCCAGCAGCCACGGGACAGGGGGCGGTCAGCCCCAGCATTTT
CASSHGTGGGQPQHF
>TRBV7-2|.|TRBJ2-2|once
TGTGCCAGCAGCTTAGGACGCGGGAAAGGCGGGGAGCTGTTTTTT
CASSLGRGKGGELFF
>TRBV6-1|.|TRBJ2-1|.
TGTGCCAGCACCGATGGACTTAGCTCCTACAATGAGCAGTTCTTC
CASTDGLSSYNEQFF
>TRBV13|.|TRBJ2-7|few
TGTGCCAGCAGCTCAACAGCCCCCCCCCATCGACAGACCTACGAGCAGTACTTC
CASSSTAPPHRQTYEQYF
>TRBV30|TRBD1|TRBJ2-5|.
TGTGCCTGGAGTGCCAGACAGGGGGCGCGCCAAGAGACCCAGTACTTC
CAWSARQGARQETQYF
>TRBV21-1|.|TRBJ2-4|.
TGTGCCAGCAGCGCAGCCTTTACAGGGATTTTAGCCAAAAACATTCAGTACTTC
CASSAAFTGILAKNIQYF
>TRBV7-9|TRBD1|TRBJ1-2|.
TGTTCCAGCAGCTCCCCGGGCTACAGGGGTCGTGGCTACACCTTC
CSSSSPGYRGRGYTF
>TRBV12-1|.|TRBJ2-3|.
TGTGCCAGCAGCCCCGGTGGTGCGGGAGCGTATTTT
CASSPGGAGAYF
>TRBV25-1|TRBD2|TRBJ2-1|.
TGTGCCAGCAGTGCGCTAGCGGGAGTGGACAATGAGCAGTTCTTC
CASSALAGVDNEQFF
>TRBV5-4|TRBD2|TRBJ2-7|.
TGTGCCAGCAGCCCGCCGGGACTAGAGGGGTACGAGCAGTACTTC
CASSPPGLEGYEQYF
>TRBV30|.|TRBJ1-2|few
TGTGCCTGGAGTACCTACTCCGGGGAAACCGATGGCTACACCTTC
CAWSTYSGETDGYTF
>TRBV5-6|.|TRBJ2-5|.
TGTGCCAGCAGACGATTGGTGGACAACAAAGAGACCCAGTACTTC
CASRRLVDNKETQYF
>TRBV19|.|TRBJ1-2|.
TGTGCCAGTAGCACCAGGATGACAGTTTATGGCTACACCTTC
CASSTRMTVYGYTF
>TRBV7-6|.|TRBJ2-1|.
TGTGCCAGCAGCTTAGGTGGAGCGAGCTCCTACAATGAGCAGTTCTTC
CASSLGGASSYNEQFF
>TRBV29-1|.|TRBJ1-1|.
TGCAGCGTTGAACCCTCGGGGACTGGGAACACTGAAGCTTTCTTT
CSVEPSGTGNTEAFF
>TRBV5-4|.|TRBJ2-3|.
TGTGCCAGCAGCTTTGACTACACGACATCATCAGATACGCAGTATTTT
CASSFDYTTSSDTQYF
>TRBV5-4|TRBD1|TRBJ2-4|.
TGTGCCAGCAGCCGGGACAGGACAGTTAAAAACATTCAGTACTTC
CASSRDRTVKNIQYF
>TRBV5-1|TRBD1|TRBJ1-1|.
TGCGCCAGCAGCTTGTACGGGACAGTAAACACTGAAGCTTTCTTT
CASSLYGTVNTEAFF